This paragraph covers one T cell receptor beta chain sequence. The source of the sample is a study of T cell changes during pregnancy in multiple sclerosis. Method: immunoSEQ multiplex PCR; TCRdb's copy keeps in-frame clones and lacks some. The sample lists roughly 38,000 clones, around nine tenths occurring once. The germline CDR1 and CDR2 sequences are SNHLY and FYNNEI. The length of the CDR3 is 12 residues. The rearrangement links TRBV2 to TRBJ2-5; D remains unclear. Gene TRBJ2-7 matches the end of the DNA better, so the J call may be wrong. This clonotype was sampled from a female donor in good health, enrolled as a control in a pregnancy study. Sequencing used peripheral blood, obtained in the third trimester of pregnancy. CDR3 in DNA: TGTGCCAGCAGTGCCGAACTTTACGAGCAGTACTTC. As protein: CASSAELYEQYF.